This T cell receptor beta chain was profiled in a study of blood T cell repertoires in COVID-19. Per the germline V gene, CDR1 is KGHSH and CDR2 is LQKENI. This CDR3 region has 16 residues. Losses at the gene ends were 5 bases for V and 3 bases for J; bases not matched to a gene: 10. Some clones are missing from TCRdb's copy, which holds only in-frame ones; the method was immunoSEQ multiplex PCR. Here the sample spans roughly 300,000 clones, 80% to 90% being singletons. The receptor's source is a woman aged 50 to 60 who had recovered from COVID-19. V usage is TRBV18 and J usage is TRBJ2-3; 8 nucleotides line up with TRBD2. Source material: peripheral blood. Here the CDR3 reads CASSSTGLVGTDTQYF. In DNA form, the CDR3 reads TGTGCCAGCTCATCAACGGGACTAGTTGGTACAGATACGCAGTATTTT.